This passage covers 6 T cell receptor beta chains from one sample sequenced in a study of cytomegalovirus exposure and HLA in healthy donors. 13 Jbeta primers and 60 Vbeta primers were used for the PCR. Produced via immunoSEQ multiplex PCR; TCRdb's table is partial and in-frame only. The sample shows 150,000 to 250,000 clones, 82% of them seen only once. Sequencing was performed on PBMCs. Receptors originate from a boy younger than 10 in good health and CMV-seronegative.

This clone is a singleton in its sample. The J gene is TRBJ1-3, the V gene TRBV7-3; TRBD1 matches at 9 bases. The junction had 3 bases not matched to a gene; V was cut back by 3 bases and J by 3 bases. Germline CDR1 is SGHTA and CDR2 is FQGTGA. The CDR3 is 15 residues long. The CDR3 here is CASSFTGGYGNTIYF. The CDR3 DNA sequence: TGTGCCAGCAGCTTTACAGGGGGCTATGGAAACACCATATATTTT.

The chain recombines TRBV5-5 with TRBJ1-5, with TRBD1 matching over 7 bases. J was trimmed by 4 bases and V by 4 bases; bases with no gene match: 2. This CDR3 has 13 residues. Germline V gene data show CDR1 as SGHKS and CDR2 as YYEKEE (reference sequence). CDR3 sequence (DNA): TGTGCCAGCAGCCGGGACAGTAATCAGCCCCAGCATTTT. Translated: CASSRDSNQPQHF.

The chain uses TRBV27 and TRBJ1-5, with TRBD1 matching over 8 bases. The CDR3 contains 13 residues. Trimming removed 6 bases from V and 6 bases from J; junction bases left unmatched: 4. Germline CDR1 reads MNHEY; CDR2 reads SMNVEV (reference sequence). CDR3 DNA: TGTGCCAGCAGCAGCACAGGGGGTCAGCCCCAGCATTTT. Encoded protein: CASSSTGGQPQHF.

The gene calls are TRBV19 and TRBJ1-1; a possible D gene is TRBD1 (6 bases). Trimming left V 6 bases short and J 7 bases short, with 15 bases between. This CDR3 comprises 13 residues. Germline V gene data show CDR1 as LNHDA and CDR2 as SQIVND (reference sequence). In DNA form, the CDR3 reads TGTGCCAGTAGAATAATTGCAGGGGTTGAAGCTTTCTTT. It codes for CASRIIAGVEAFF.

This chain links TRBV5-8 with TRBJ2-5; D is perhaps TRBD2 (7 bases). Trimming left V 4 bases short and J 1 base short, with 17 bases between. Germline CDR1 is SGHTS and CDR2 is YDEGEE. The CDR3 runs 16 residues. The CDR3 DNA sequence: TGTGCCAGCAGCCTAAGCCGGGGGGCAATCCAAGAGACCCAGTACTTC. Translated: CASSLSRGAIQETQYF.

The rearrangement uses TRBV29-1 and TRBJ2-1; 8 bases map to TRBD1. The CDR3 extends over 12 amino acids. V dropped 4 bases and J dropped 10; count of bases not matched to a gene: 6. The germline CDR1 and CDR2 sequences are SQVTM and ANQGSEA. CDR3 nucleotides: TGCAGCGTTGGTCAGGGGGCTGTGGAGCAGTTCTTC. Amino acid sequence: CSVGQGAVEQFF.